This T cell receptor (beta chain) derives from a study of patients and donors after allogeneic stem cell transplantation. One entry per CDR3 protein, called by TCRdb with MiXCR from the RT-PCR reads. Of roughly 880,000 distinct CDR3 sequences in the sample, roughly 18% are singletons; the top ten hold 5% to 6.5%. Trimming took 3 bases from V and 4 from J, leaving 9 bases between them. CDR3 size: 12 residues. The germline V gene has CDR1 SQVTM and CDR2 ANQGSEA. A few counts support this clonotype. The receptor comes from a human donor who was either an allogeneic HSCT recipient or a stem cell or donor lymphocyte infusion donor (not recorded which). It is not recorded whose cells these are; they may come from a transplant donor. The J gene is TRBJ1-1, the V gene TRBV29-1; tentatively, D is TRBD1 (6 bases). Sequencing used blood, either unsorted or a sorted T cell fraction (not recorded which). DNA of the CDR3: TGCAGCGTTGACAGGGGAATCACTGAAGCTTTCTTT. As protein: CSVDRGITEAFF.